This entry is about one T cell receptor beta chain. Its specificity is not known. One entry per CDR3 protein results from TCRdb running MiXCR on the reads. Of under 30,000 distinct CDR3 sequences in the sample, 20% to 25% were seen once. The entry originates in a study of T cell repertoires in cytomegalovirus infection. Study summary: CMV epitopes, recently identified HLA-C-restricted and well-studied HLA-B-restricted, were used.

General observations from the study: Cumulated frequencies of public TCR beta families served to identify carriers of CMV plus the relevant HLA. Across the ex vivo response, the dominant clonotypes were HLA-C-restricted CMV-specific TCR beta clonotypes.

The sequences come from CD8+ T cells from cultured PBMCs, collected from culture after CMV antigen stimulation. The clonotype was recovered from a human donor in good health (CMV status not recorded). Some clones in this sample may be carry-over from other donors' samples.

CDR3 loop: CASSPRVGNQPQHF. DNA for the CDR3: TGTGCCAGCAGCCCGCGGGTAGGCAATCAGCCCCAGCATTTT. This chain connects TRBV11-2 to TRBJ1-5, with D unresolved. V was cut by 5 bases and J by 2 bases, with 10 bases left in between. CDR1 is SGHAT and CDR2 is FQNNGV in the germline V gene. The CDR3 sequence is 14 residues long.